The T cell receptor (beta chain) under discussion was sequenced for a study of OX40 agonist ivuxolimab in advanced cancers. Study-wide results and limits: Relative to CD4+, CD8+ T cells held more expanded clones on average.

With regard to this clone: Its specificity is unknown. Different DNA sequences within this sample yield the same CDR3.

The length of the CDR3 is 11 residues. CDR1 is SGHDT and CDR2 is YYEEEE in the germline V gene. The V gene lost 0 bases and the J gene lost 6 bases, with 2 bases spanning the gap. Profiling relied on immunoSEQ multiplex PCR, and the TCRdb table lists in-frame clones only, not all of them. The table has 45,000 to 55,000 clones, about 76% seen once; the top ten hold approximately 5.8%. The TCR originated in an adult with an advanced solid tumor such as melanoma, head and neck, liver or kidney cancer. This chain links TRBV5-6 with TRBJ2-3; D is uncertain. The source was CD4+ or CD8+ T cells sorted from blood, collected in a trial of the OX40 agonist ivuxolimab. In DNA form, the CDR3 reads TGTGCCAGCAGCTTGGGGGATACGCAGTATTTT. This encodes CASSLGDTQYF.